A single sample is the source of the 31 T cell receptor beta chains below, sequenced in a study of Ad26.COV2.S vaccination and SARS-CoV-2 variants. Produced via immunoSEQ multiplex PCR; TCRdb's table is partial and in-frame only. The sample has 300,000 to 450,000 clones, about 91% seen once. The starting material was peripheral blood, obtained after recovery from COVID-19. The receptors derive from a human donor who had recovered from COVID-19.

The rearrangement uses TRBV11-2 and TRBJ2-7; tentatively, D is TRBD2 (6 bases). Trimming shortened V by 5 bases and J by 5 bases, and 22 bases separated the two germline ends. Germline CDR1 reads SGHAT; CDR2 reads FQNNGV. The CDR3 contains 16 residues. CDR3 bases: TGTGCCAGCAGCCTACTCGGACCCATCGGAGGGGACGAGCAGTACTTC. Its protein is CASSLLGPIGGDEQYF.

The genes are TRBV5-4 and TRBJ1-2; D is perhaps TRBD1 (6 bases). Per germline, CDR1 SGHNT and CDR2 YYREEE (reference sequence). This CDR3 comprises 13 residues. V was pared by 0 bases and J by 7 bases, with 10 bases between. CDR3 residues: CASSLAGGSGYTF. The DNA of the CDR3 is TGTGCCAGCAGCTTGGCGGGGGGCTCTGGCTACACCTTC.

The CDR3 sequence is CASSTRQGRTEAFF. The CDR3 DNA follows: TGTGCCAGCAGCACCAGACAGGGACGCACTGAAGCTTTCTTT. This chain connects TRBV13 to TRBJ1-1, with TRBD1 matching over 7 bases. V lost 5 bases and J lost 4; bases outside the gene matches: 7. Germline loops: CDR1 PRHDT, CDR2 FYEKMQ (reference sequence). The CDR3 runs 14 residues.

CDR3 loop: CSVDSGYTGELFF. In DNA, the CDR3 is TGCAGCGTTGACTCAGGGTACACCGGGGAGCTGTTTTTT. The V and J genes are TRBV29-1 and TRBJ2-2; perhaps TRBD1 as D (5 bases). Germline lookup yields CDR1 SQVTM and CDR2 ANQGSEA. V lost 3 bases to trimming and J lost 3 bases, with 8 bases between them. The CDR3 is 13 residues long.

V gene TRBV5-8 combines with J gene TRBJ1-3; D is uncertain. The CDR3 has 14 amino acids. Germline V gene lookup returns CDR1 SGHTS and CDR2 YDEGEE. Between the trimmed V and J ends, which lost 5 bases and 0 bases, there was a span of 9 bases. The CDR3 sequence is CASRLRASGNTIYF. The DNA for the CDR3 is TGTGCCAGCAGACTCCGGGCCTCTGGAAACACCATATATTTT.

The chain recombines TRBV9 with TRBJ1-2; no clear D. The CDR3 loop spans 14 amino acids. V gave up 4 bases and J gave up 7 bases, with 17 bases separating them. The germline V gene encodes CDR1 SGDLS and CDR2 YYNGEE. DNA for the CDR3: TGTGCCAGCAGCCTATCCCTCGGGGTGGGTGGCTACACCTTC. This gives the protein CASSLSLGVGGYTF. The whole variable domain, filled in from reference TRBV9 and TRBJ1-2, reads DSGVTQTPKHLITATGQRVTLRCSPRSGDLSVYWYQQSLDQGLQFLIQYYNGEERAKGNILERFSAQQFPDLHSELNLSSLELGDSALYFCASSLSLGVGGYTFGSGTRLTVV.

The table lists this clone with a few counts. The chain joins TRBV12-5 to TRBJ2-2; 8 bases agree with TRBD1. The trim removed 7 bases at V and 4 bases at J, leaving 8 bases unmatched. This CDR3 region has 15 residues. Germline V gives CDR1 LGHNT, CDR2 FRNRAP. CDR3 in DNA: TGTGCTAGTGTCTCGGACAGGGCGGCCACCGGGGAGCTGTTTTTT. Residues: CASVSDRAATGELFF. Full variable domain (missing parts from reference TRBV12-5 and TRBJ2-2): DARVTQTPRHKVTEMGQEVTMRCQPILGHNTVFWYRQTMMQGLELLAYFRNRAPLDDSGMPKDRFSAEMPDATLATLKIQPSEPRDSAVYFCASVSDRAATGELFFGEGSRLTVL.

V is TRBV19 and J is TRBJ2-3; no clear D gene. The germline V gene encodes CDR1 LNHDA and CDR2 SQIVND (reference sequence). V gave up 1 base and J gave up 10 bases, with 18 bases separating them. This CDR3 has 15 residues. CDR3 nucleotide sequence: TGTGCCAGTAGTATAGGTGGGGTTGGGCTTGGGGCGCAGTATTTT. Protein: CASSIGGVGLGAQYF.

V and J are TRBV7-9 and TRBJ2-7; maybe TRBD1 (5 bases). CDR1 and CDR2 (germline): SEHNR, FQNEAQ (reference sequence). With 5 bases removed from V and 0 bases from J, the gap between germline ends came to 17 bases. This CDR3 has 16 residues. In nucleotides, the CDR3 is TGTGCCAGCAGCCCCCCCCGACAGCTACTCTCCTACGAGCAGTACTTC. Protein sequence: CASSPPRQLLSYEQYF.

The chain has TRBV27 and TRBJ2-7; D is possibly TRBD1 (5 bases). CDR3 length: 15 residues. Germline CDR1 MNHEY, CDR2 SMNVEV (reference sequence). Trimming removed 5 bases from V and 2 bases from J, with 16 bases in between. The CDR3 loop reads CASSTVRGRTYEQYF. DNA of the CDR3: TGTGCCAGCAGTACTGTAAGGGGTAGGACCTACGAGCAGTACTTC.

In its sample, this clone was seen once. The CDR3 bases are TGTGCCAGCTCACCAGGTTTGGGACAGGGGGCCTACAATGAGCAGTTCTTC. Translated, it gives CASSPGLGQGAYNEQFF. The gene calls are TRBV18 and TRBJ2-1; TRBD1 matches 11 bases. In germline, CDR1 is KGHSH, CDR2 LQKENI. Trimming removed 2 bases from V and 2 bases from J; junction bases left unmatched: 5. The CDR3 totals 17 residues.

This chain uses TRBV19 with TRBJ1-1, with D perhaps TRBD1 (5 bases). V lost 6 bases and J lost 4, with 15 bases in between. Germline CDR1 is LNHDA and CDR2 is SQIVND (reference sequence). The CDR3 is 14 amino acids. The CDR3 DNA follows: TGTGCCAGTAGCCCGACAGTGACGAGCACTGAAGCTTTCTTT. This encodes CASSPTVTSTEAFF.

This chain joins TRBV3-1 (or the pseudogene TRBV3-2) and TRBJ1-1; D is uncertain. Germline V gene data show CDR1 as LGHDT and CDR2 as YNNKEL (reference sequence). The CDR3 length is 12 residues. The V end was cut by 0 bases, the J end by 10 bases, with 9 bases between. The CDR3 DNA reads TGTGCCAGCAGCCAAGATACCAAACGAGCTTTCTTT. Translated, it gives CASSQDTKRAFF.

V usage is TRBV3-1 (or the pseudogene TRBV3-2) and J usage is TRBJ1-2; 7 bases match TRBD1. The germline V gene has CDR1 LGHDT and CDR2 YNNKEL (reference sequence). This CDR3 is 14 amino acids long. Losses at the gene ends were 1 base for V and 4 bases for J; bases not matched to a gene: 3. This CDR3 is CASSQGTGGYGYTF. CDR3 nucleotides: TGTGCCAGCAGCCAAGGGACAGGTGGCTATGGCTACACCTTC.

This clone appeared once. The gene calls are TRBV2 and TRBJ2-7, with a weak D call TRBD1 (5 bases). Deletions cut 3 bases from V and 0 bases from J, with 9 bases between. Germline-derived CDR1 and CDR2 are SNHLY and FYNNEI. The CDR3 runs 14 residues. CDR3 in amino acids: CASSDQGPSYEQYF. DNA of the CDR3: TGTGCCAGCAGTGATCAGGGCCCCTCCTACGAGCAGTACTTC. The whole variable domain, remainder taken from reference TRBV2 and TRBJ2-7, is EPEVTQTPSHQVTQMGQEVILRCVPISNHLYFYWYRQILGQKVEFLVSFYNNEISEKSEIFDDQFSVERPDGSNFTLKIRSTKLEDSAMYFCASSDQGPSYEQYFGPGTRLTVT.

V is TRBV6-1 and J is TRBJ1-6; D is unresolved. This CDR3 contains 15 residues. Trimming stripped 1 base from V and 5 bases from J, with 9 bases between. Looked up from germline, CDR1 is MNHNS and CDR2 is SASEGT. The CDR3 DNA follows: TGTGCCAGCAGTGAAGTTGGGCAAAATAATTCACCCCTCCACTTT. Translating it yields CASSEVGQNNSPLHF.

The chain uses TRBV28 and TRBJ2-1; 11 nucleotides line up with TRBD2. V lost 4 bases, J lost 4 bases, and 6 bases stayed unmatched. The CDR3 runs to 16 residues. The V gene's germline CDR1 is MDHEN and CDR2 SYDVKM. CDR3 coding DNA: TGTGCCAGCAGTTCTCTAGCGGGGGGCTCTTACAATGAGCAGTTCTTC. This sequence encodes CASSSLAGGSYNEQFF.

This chain uses TRBV18 with TRBJ1-1; possibly TRBD1 for D (5 bases). From germline, CDR1 is KGHSH and CDR2 LQKENI. The V end was cut by 3 bases, the J end by 5 bases, with 13 bases between. The CDR3 covers 14 residues. CDR3 coding DNA: TGTGCCAGCTCACCGGGGCAGGGCTTAACTGAAGCTTTCTTT. Translating it yields CASSPGQGLTEAFF.

The chain has TRBV11-2 and TRBJ1-5; D gene uncertain. Germline CDR1 reads SGHAT; CDR2 reads FQNNGV. The CDR3 spans 15 residues. The V end lost 0 bases, the J end lost 0 bases, and 6 bases lay between the germline ends. The CDR3 bases are TGTGCCAGCAGCTTAGAGGGGTATAGCAATCAGCCCCAGCATTTT. Translation gives CASSLEGYSNQPQHF.

The V call is TRBV6-6, the J call TRBJ2-3; 8 positions agree with TRBD2. CDR3 size: 15 residues. Germline CDR1 and CDR2: MNHNY and SVGAGI (reference sequence). The trim removed 5 bases at V and 5 bases at J, leaving 9 bases unmatched. This chain's CDR3 is CASSNNRGGRDTQYF. CDR3 DNA: TGTGCCAGCAGTAACAACCGGGGGGGCCGAGATACGCAGTATTTT.

The rearrangement links TRBV5-1 to TRBJ2-5; possible D gene TRBD1, 5 bases. With 0 bases removed from V and 3 bases from J, the gap between germline ends came to 12 bases. Germline-derived CDR1 and CDR2 are SGHRS and YFSETQ. The CDR3 spans 15 residues. This CDR3 reads CASSLDVGPEETQYF. CDR3 in DNA: TGCGCCAGCAGCTTGGATGTGGGGCCTGAAGAGACCCAGTACTTC.

The CDR3 DNA is TGTGCCAGCAGTTCGAGAGATTATAATTCACCCCTCCACTTT. This gives the protein CASSSRDYNSPLHF. This chain uses TRBV6-2 or TRBV6-3 with TRBJ1-6, with unresolved D. The CDR3 has 14 residues. Germline V gene sequence: CDR1 MNHEY, CDR2 SVGEGT. V gave up 4 bases and J gave up 4 bases, with 8 bases separating them.

The rearrangement uses TRBV20-1 and TRBJ2-1, with TRBD2 matching over 8 bases. The CDR3 is 16 amino acids. V shed 3 bases and J 5 bases; nucleotides not matched to a gene: 12. In germline, CDR1 is DFQATT, CDR2 SNEGSKA (reference sequence). In DNA form, the CDR3 reads TGCAGTGCTAGTTCTCCACCAGCGGGGGCCAACAATGAGCAGTTCTTC. As protein: CSASSPPAGANNEQFF.

The chain combines TRBV2 with TRBJ1-5; D may be TRBD1 (6 bases). The length of the CDR3 is 14 residues. Trimming removed 8 bases at V and 3 bases at J, with 14 bases between. Looked up from germline, CDR1 is SNHLY and CDR2 is FYNNEI. The CDR3 reads CASGGGPTNQPQHF. CDR3 bases: TGTGCCAGCGGTGGGGGCCCCACCAATCAGCCCCAGCATTTT.

The rearrangement links TRBV6-6 to TRBJ2-2, with 7 bases aligning to TRBD1. J was trimmed by 1 base and V by 6 bases; bases with no gene match: 8. The CDR3 loop spans 16 amino acids. Per the germline V gene, CDR1 is MNHNY and CDR2 is SVGAGI (reference sequence). This chain's CDR3 is CASRRRDSGNTGELFF. The CDR3 bases are TGTGCCAGCAGGAGACGGGACAGTGGGAACACCGGGGAGCTGTTTTTT.

Worth noting for this clone: The same CDR3 can be traced to other DNA sequences in this sample. The gene calls are TRBV5-4 and TRBJ2-7; D gene ambiguous. Trimming cost V 1 base and J 3 bases, with 5 bases left between them. CDR3 length equals 12 residues. Germline assignment: CDR1 SGHNT and CDR2 YYREEE (reference sequence). The CDR3: CASSLPGYEQYF. CDR3 coding DNA: TGTGCCAGCAGCTTGCCGGGCTACGAGCAGTACTTC. Based on the CDR3 plus reference TRBV5-4 and TRBJ2-7, the full variable domain is ETGVTQSPTHLIKTRGQQVTLRCSSQSGHNTVSWYQQALGQGPQFIFQYYREEENGRGNFPPRFSGLQFPNYSSELNVNALELDDSALYLCASSLPGYEQYFGPGTRLTVT.

As regards this clone: The sample contains more than one DNA sequence encoding this CDR3. This chain uses TRBV9 with TRBJ2-7; no clear D. The CDR3 loop spans 14 amino acids. V was shortened by 0 bases and J by 4 bases, with 11 bases between the two germline ends. Germline V lookup: CDR1 SGDLS, CDR2 YYNGEE. The CDR3 reads CASSVGTDSYEQYF. CDR3 DNA sequence: TGTGCCAGCAGCGTAGGAACAGATTCTTACGAGCAGTACTTC.

V usage is TRBV5-1 and J usage is TRBJ2-1; weak D call: TRBD2 (7 bases). Trimming removed 4 bases at V and 7 bases at J, with 18 bases between. Germline V gives CDR1 SGHRS, CDR2 YFSETQ. The CDR3 sequence is 15 residues long. CDR3 region: CASSRPGGRSNEQFF. In DNA form, the CDR3 reads TGCGCCAGCAGCCGTCCGGGGGGCAGGTCAAATGAGCAGTTCTTC.

The rearrangement links TRBV6-5 to TRBJ1-2; weak D call: TRBD1 (6 bases). Germline V gene lookup returns CDR1 MNHEY and CDR2 SVGAGI. The CDR3 sequence is 12 residues long. V was pared by 6 bases and J by 8 bases, with 13 bases between. CDR3 nucleotides: TGTGCCAGCAGCGGCAGGGGTGGAGGCTACACCTTC. Its translation is CASSGRGGGYTF.

The chain carries TRBV5-1 and TRBJ1-1; D not resolved. The V end was cut by 5 bases, the J end by 4 bases, with 12 bases between. This CDR3 is 13 amino acids long. Germline lookup yields CDR1 SGHRS and CDR2 YFSETQ. CDR3: CASSRGPGTEAFF. CDR3 nucleotide sequence: TGCGCCAGCAGTCGGGGTCCGGGCACTGAAGCTTTCTTT.

The V call is TRBV15, the J call TRBJ1-4; D not resolved. The ends were cut back, 0 bases at V and 8 bases at J, with 10 bases in the middle. The CDR3 has 14 residues. Germline values: CDR1 LNHNV, CDR2 YYDKDF (reference sequence). CDR3 sequence reads: CATSRDLVGEKLFF. In nucleotides, the CDR3 is TGTGCCACCAGCAGAGATCTGGTGGGGGAAAAACTGTTTTTT.